Given below is one T cell receptor (beta chain) in context. Its antigen is not identified. This specimen belongs to a study of radiation and T cells in renal cell carcinoma. Indicated time point: blood 4 weeks post-SBRT, at nephrectomy. The treatment is: 15 Gy SBRT to primary tumor, nephrectomy 4 weeks later. Nephrectomy followed 15 Gy stereotactic body radiation by 4 weeks. After SBRT, blood was collected at 2 and 4 weeks, plus baseline. The patient's renal cell carcinoma had clear cell pathology. Study-level findings and limits: Top tumor clonotypes rose in blood 2 weeks post-radiation, then contracted.

The germline V gene encodes CDR1 SGHTA and CDR2 FQGNSA. The CDR3 runs to 13 residues. The V and J ends lost 6 bases and 7 bases respectively, with 10 bases between them. Generated by immunoSEQ multiplex PCR, the TCRdb table keeps only in-frame clones and is missing some. The sample contains 80,000 or so clones, 80% to 90% of which appear only once. The source was blood, collected from a patient whose treatment included radiotherapy and nephrectomy. The chain recombines TRBV7-2 with TRBJ1-6; D is ambiguous. The receptor was isolated from a woman in her seventies with renal cell carcinoma. The CDR3 sequence is CASRFYGNSPLHF. The CDR3 region has the DNA TGTGCCAGCAGATTCTACGGGAATTCACCCCTCCACTTT. The whole variable domain, filled in from reference TRBV7-2 and TRBJ1-6, reads GAGVSQSPSNKVTEKGKDVELRCDPISGHTALYWYRQSLGQGLEFLIYFQGNSAPDKSGLPSDRFSAERTGGSVSTLTIQRTQQEDSAVYLCASRFYGNSPLHFGNGTRLTVT.